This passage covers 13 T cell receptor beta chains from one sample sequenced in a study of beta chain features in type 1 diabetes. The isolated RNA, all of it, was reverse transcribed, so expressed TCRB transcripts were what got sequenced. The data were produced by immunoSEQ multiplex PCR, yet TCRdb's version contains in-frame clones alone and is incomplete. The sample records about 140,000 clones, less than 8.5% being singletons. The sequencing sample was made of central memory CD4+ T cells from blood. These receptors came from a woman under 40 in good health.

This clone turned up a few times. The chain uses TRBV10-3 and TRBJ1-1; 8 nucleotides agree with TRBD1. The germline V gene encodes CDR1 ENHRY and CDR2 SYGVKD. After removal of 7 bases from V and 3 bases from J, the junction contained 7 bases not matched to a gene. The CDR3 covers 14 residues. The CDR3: CAINAQGVDTEAFF. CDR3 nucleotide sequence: TGTGCCATCAACGCACAGGGGGTCGACACTGAAGCTTTCTTT.

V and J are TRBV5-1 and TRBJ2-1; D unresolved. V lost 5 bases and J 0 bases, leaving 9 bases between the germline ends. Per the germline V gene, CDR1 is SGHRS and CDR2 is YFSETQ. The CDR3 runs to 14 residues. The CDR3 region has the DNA TGCGCCAGCAGGGATAGCAACTCCTACAATGAGCAGTTCTTC. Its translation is CASRDSNSYNEQFF.

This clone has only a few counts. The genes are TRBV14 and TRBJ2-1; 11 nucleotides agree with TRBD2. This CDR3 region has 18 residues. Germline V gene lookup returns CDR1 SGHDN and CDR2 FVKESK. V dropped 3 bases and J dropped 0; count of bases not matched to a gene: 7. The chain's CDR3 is CASSQRLAGGHSYNEQFF. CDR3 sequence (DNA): TGTGCCAGCAGCCAGCGTCTAGCGGGAGGCCACTCCTACAATGAGCAGTTCTTC.

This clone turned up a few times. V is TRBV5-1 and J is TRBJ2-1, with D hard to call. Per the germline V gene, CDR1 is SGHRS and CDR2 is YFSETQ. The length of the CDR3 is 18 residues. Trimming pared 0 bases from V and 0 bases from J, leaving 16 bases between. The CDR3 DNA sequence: TGCGCCAGCAGCTTGGACCATAGCTCAGTAAGCTCCTACAATGAGCAGTTCTTC. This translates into CASSLDHSSVSSYNEQFF.

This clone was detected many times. The CDR3 region is CASSVGAGANEQFF. The CDR3 nucleotides are TGTGCCAGCAGCGTAGGAGCGGGAGCCAATGAGCAGTTCTTC. This rearrangement joins TRBV9 to TRBJ2-1; 8 nucleotides align to TRBD2. With 0 bases clipped from V and 6 bases from J, the junction kept 2 bases outside the gene matches. This CDR3 has 14 amino acids. Germline V gives CDR1 SGDLS, CDR2 YYNGEE.

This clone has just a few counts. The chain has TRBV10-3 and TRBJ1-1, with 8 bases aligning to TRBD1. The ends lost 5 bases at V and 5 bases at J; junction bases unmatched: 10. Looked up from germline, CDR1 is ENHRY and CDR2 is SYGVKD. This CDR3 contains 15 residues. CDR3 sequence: CAISSPRGQKTEAFF. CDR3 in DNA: TGTGCCATCAGTTCCCCCAGGGGGCAAAAGACTGAAGCTTTCTTT.

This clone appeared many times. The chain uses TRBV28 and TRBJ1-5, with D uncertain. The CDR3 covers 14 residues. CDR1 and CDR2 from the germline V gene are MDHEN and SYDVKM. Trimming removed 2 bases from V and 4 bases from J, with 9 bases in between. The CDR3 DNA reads TGTGCCAGCAGTTTACTAGGGAGAAATCAGCCCCAGCATTTT. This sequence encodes CASSLLGRNQPQHF.

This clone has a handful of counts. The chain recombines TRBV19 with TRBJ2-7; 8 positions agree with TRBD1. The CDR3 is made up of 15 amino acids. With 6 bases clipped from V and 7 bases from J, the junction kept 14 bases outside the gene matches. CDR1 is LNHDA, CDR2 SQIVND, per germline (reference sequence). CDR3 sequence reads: CASRSHSGGADEQYF. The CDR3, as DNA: TGTGCCAGTAGATCCCATTCAGGGGGCGCGGATGAGCAGTACTTC.

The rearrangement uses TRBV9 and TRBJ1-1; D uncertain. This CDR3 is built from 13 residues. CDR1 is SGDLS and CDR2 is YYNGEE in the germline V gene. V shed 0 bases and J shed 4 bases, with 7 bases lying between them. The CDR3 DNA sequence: TGTGCCAGCAGCGTAGTGGGAGCCACTGAAGCTTTCTTT. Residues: CASSVVGATEAFF.

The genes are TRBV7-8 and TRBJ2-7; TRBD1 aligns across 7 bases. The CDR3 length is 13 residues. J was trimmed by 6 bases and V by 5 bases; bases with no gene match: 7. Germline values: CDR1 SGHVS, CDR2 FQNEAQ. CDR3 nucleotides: TGTGCCAGCAGCCGCGAGGGACAGTCCGAGCAGTACTTC. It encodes CASSREGQSEQYF.

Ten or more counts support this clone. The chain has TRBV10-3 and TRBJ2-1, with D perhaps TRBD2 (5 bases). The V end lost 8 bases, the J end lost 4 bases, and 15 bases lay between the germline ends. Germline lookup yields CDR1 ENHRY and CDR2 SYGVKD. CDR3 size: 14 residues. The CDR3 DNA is TGTGCCATCGCAAGGGCCGAGGGTTACAATGAGCAGTTCTTC. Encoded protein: CAIARAEGYNEQFF.

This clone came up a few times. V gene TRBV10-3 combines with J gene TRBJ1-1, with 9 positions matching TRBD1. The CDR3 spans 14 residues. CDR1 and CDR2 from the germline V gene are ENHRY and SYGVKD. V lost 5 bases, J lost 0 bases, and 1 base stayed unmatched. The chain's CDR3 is CAISTGGLNTEAFF. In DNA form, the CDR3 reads TGTGCCATCAGTACAGGGGGCTTGAACACTGAAGCTTTCTTT.

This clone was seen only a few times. This chain's CDR3 is CASSPHSGSKADTQYF. CDR3 in DNA: TGTGCCAGTAGTCCTCATAGCGGGAGTAAGGCAGATACGCAGTATTTT. The gene calls are TRBV19 and TRBJ2-3; 9 bases line up with TRBD2. Germline loops: CDR1 LNHDA, CDR2 SQIVND (reference sequence). V dropped 5 bases and J dropped 4; count of bases not matched to a gene: 10. The CDR3 has 16 amino acids.